The 10 T cell receptor beta chains below were found in one sample sequenced in a study of beta chain features in type 1 diabetes. Reverse transcribing all isolated RNA meant expressed TCRB transcripts were sequenced. Sequencing used immunoSEQ multiplex PCR; TCRdb keeps in-frame clones, though not all of them. This table has 400,000 to 550,000 clones, 9.5% to 12% appearing once. Material: naive CD4+ T cells from blood. These receptors originate from a woman aged 18 to 35 in good health.

The rearrangement uses TRBV7-2 and TRBJ2-1; the D call may be TRBD1 or TRBD2 (5 bases each). V shed 4 bases and J shed 13 bases, with 14 bases lying between them. Germline V CDR1 and CDR2: SGHTA, FQGNSA. This CDR3 region has 12 residues. CDR3 DNA: TGTGCCAGCAGCTCTTTAGGACGGGACCAGTTCTTC. Its translation: CASSSLGRDQFF. Full variable domain (missing parts from reference TRBV7-2 and TRBJ2-1): GAGVSQSPSNKVTEKGKDVELRCDPISGHTALYWYRQSLGQGLEFLIYFQGNSAPDKSGLPSDRFSAERTGGSVSTLTIQRTQQEDSAVYLCASSSLGRDQFFGPGTRLTVL.

Only a few counts were recorded for this clone. The CDR3 loop reads CASKESPANDEQYF. The CDR3 coding sequence is TGTGCCAGCAAGGAGAGCCCCGCTAACGACGAGCAGTACTTC. The chain links TRBV6-6 to TRBJ2-7, with D hard to call. This CDR3 comprises 14 residues. The germline V gene has CDR1 MNHNY and CDR2 SVGAGI (reference sequence). V lost 7 bases to trimming and J lost 5 bases, with 18 bases between them.

The rearrangement uses TRBV5-1 and TRBJ2-5; weak D call: TRBD1 (5 bases). V lost 1 base and J lost 4, with 8 bases in between. Germline assignment: CDR1 SGHRS and CDR2 YFSETQ. CDR3 length: 13 residues. The CDR3 nucleotides read TGCGCCAGCAGCTTGAGTGGGGCAGAGACCCAGTACTTC. This translates into CASSLSGAETQYF.

This clone has only a few counts. This chain uses TRBV7-3 with TRBJ2-3, with TRBD1 matching over 8 bases. CDR1 is SGHTA, CDR2 FQGTGA, per germline. Trimming removed 2 bases from V and 4 bases from J; junction bases left unmatched: 5. The CDR3 totals 15 residues. This CDR3 is CASSLPGTGADTQYF. CDR3 nucleotide sequence: TGTGCCAGCAGCTTACCTGGGACAGGTGCAGATACGCAGTATTTT.

The chain's CDR3 is CASSARKANTGELFF. The DNA for the CDR3 is TGTGCCAGCAGCGCCCGGAAGGCGAACACCGGGGAGCTGTTTTTT. The chain recombines TRBV9 with TRBJ2-2; D ambiguous. The CDR3 is made up of 15 amino acids. Germline V gene data show CDR1 as SGDLS and CDR2 as YYNGEE. With 3 bases removed from V and 0 bases from J, the gap between germline ends came to 9 bases.

This clone was found a few times. This chain uses TRBV12-5 with TRBJ1-3; possibly TRBD1 for D (5 bases). There are 15 residues in the CDR3. Per the germline V gene, CDR1 is LGHNT and CDR2 is FRNRAP. Trimming removed 2 bases at V and 1 base at J, with 9 bases between. The CDR3 coding sequence is TGTGCTAGTGGTTTGACCCGGGGGTCTGGAAACACCATATATTTT. Its translation is CASGLTRGSGNTIYF.

The chain has TRBV25-1 and TRBJ1-1; 7 nucleotides align to TRBD1. J gave up 0 bases and V 7 bases, and 8 bases lay outside the gene matches. In germline, CDR1 is MGHDK, CDR2 SYGVNS. The CDR3 is made up of 15 amino acids. CDR3: CASITGEGMNTEAFF. CDR3 nucleotide sequence: TGTGCCAGCATAACAGGGGAGGGAATGAACACTGAAGCTTTCTTT. Filled out from reference TRBV25-1 and TRBJ1-1, the complete variable domain reads EADIYQTPRYLVIGTGKKITLECSQTMGHDKMYWYQQDPGMELHLIHYSYGVNSTEKGDLSSESTVSRIRTEHFPLTLESARPSHTSQYLCASITGEGMNTEAFFGQGTRLTVV.

J is TRBJ1-2 and V is TRBV20-1, with unresolved D. The CDR3 is made up of 11 amino acids. With 5 bases removed from V and 8 bases from J, the gap between germline ends came to 12 bases. Germline assignment: CDR1 DFQATT and CDR2 SNEGSKA (reference sequence). CDR3 nucleotide sequence: TGCAGTGCTTCCGGGCCCTCAGGCTACACCTTC. Its translation: CSASGPSGYTF.

The chain is built from TRBV27 and TRBJ2-7; 11 nucleotides match TRBD1. The CDR3 extends over 16 amino acids. CDR1 is MNHEY and CDR2 is SMNVEV in the germline V gene (reference sequence). V trimming: 6 bases; J trimming: 4 bases; junction bases outside the gene matches: 11. CDR3 bases: TGTGCCAGCAGCCCTCAAGGGACAGGGGGTTTTTACGAGCAGTACTTC. This translates into CASSPQGTGGFYEQYF.

The V call is TRBV4-1, the J call TRBJ2-3; D unresolved. This CDR3 spans 17 amino acids. Trimming took 4 bases from V and 0 from J, leaving 17 bases between them. Germline values: CDR1 MGHRA, CDR2 YSYEKL. The CDR3 here is CASSRDQSGPSTDTQYF. The CDR3 DNA reads TGCGCCAGCAGCCGCGATCAATCGGGTCCTAGCACAGATACGCAGTATTTT.